A selection of T cell receptor beta chains follows, all from one sample in a study of breast tumors, draining lymph nodes, adjacent tissues. TCRdb called the multiplex PCR reads again in MiXCR, with one record for every CDR3 protein. This sample yields approximately 130,000 distinct CDR3 sequences, of which 20% to 25% are seen a single time; about 2% belongs to the top ten. Sequencing used axillary lymph node tissue. Receptor source: a female donor with breast cancer. Some clones in this sample may be carry-over from other donors' samples. CDR3s include the opening cysteine and the closing phenylalanine or tryptophan. Each record gives: D gene, J gene, clone size, V gene, CDR3 protein, CDR3 DNA. D genes are given only for firm matches. A clone size is listed for some rows: how often the clone was seen (once, few, many), or a class if it is expanded.

d_gene: -; j_gene: TRBJ1-4; abundance: many; v_gene: TRBV15; CDR3aa: CATSGGFATNEKLFF; CDR3nt: TGTGCCACCAGTGGGGGATTTGCAACTAATGAAAAACTGTTTTTT
d_gene: -; j_gene: TRBJ1-3; abundance: -; v_gene: TRBV28; CDR3aa: CASSFAPTLGNTIYF; CDR3nt: TGTGCCAGCAGTTTCGCCCCTACCCTTGGAAACACCATATATTTT
d_gene: -; j_gene: TRBJ2-1; abundance: many; v_gene: TRBV20-1; CDR3aa: CSANQGISSYNEQFF; CDR3nt: TGCAGTGCAAACCAGGGGATCAGCTCCTACAATGAGCAGTTCTTC
d_gene: -; j_gene: TRBJ1-2; abundance: many; v_gene: TRBV12-3/TRBV12-4; CDR3aa: CATQQGDGYTF; CDR3nt: TGTGCCACCCAGCAAGGGGATGGCTACACCTTC
d_gene: TRBD2; j_gene: TRBJ2-5; abundance: many; v_gene: TRBV20-1; CDR3aa: CSASKASGRAGETQYF; CDR3nt: TGCAGTGCTAGTAAAGCTAGCGGGAGGGCCGGGGAGACCCAGTACTTC
d_gene: -; j_gene: TRBJ2-7; abundance: many; v_gene: TRBV12-3/TRBV12-4; CDR3aa: CASSLASAGRLYEQYF; CDR3nt: TGTGCCAGCAGTTTAGCCTCCGCGGGACGGTTATACGAGCAGTACTTC
d_gene: -; j_gene: TRBJ1-2; abundance: many; v_gene: TRBV6-1; CDR3aa: CASSENGANYGYTF; CDR3nt: TGTGCCAGCAGTGAAAATGGGGCTAACTATGGCTACACCTTC
d_gene: TRBD1; j_gene: TRBJ1-2; abundance: many; v_gene: TRBV3-1; CDR3aa: CASSQALRTGAHYDGYTF; CDR3nt: TGTGCCAGCAGCCAAGCCCTTAGGACAGGGGCGCATTATGATGGCTACACCTTC
d_gene: -; j_gene: TRBJ1-1; abundance: once; v_gene: TRBV28; CDR3aa: CASSLQGDTEAFF; CDR3nt: TGTGCCAGCAGTTTACAGGGAGATACTGAAGCTTTCTTT
d_gene: -; j_gene: TRBJ1-5; abundance: few; v_gene: TRBV4-2; CDR3aa: CASSQENSNQPQHF; CDR3nt: TGTGCCAGCAGCCAAGAAAACAGTAATCAGCCCCAGCATTTT
d_gene: TRBD2; j_gene: TRBJ2-2; abundance: many; v_gene: TRBV12-3/TRBV12-4; CDR3aa: CASSKLAGAAGELFF; CDR3nt: TGTGCCAGCAGCAAACTAGCGGGAGCCGCCGGGGAGCTGTTTTTT
d_gene: TRBD1; j_gene: TRBJ2-2; abundance: few; v_gene: TRBV2; CDR3aa: CASRPGQGGTGELFF; CDR3nt: TGTGCCAGCAGACCGGGACAGGGAGGCACCGGGGAGCTGTTTTTT
d_gene: -; j_gene: TRBJ2-5; abundance: -; v_gene: TRBV18; CDR3aa: CASSPSHERLETQYF; CDR3nt: TGTGCCAGCTCACCCTCACACGAGCGGTTGGAGACCCAGTACTTC
d_gene: -; j_gene: TRBJ2-1; abundance: many; v_gene: TRBV20-1; CDR3aa: CSASPPRGLQFF; CDR3nt: TGCAGTGCCTCGCCCCCACGGGGGTTACAGTTCTTC
d_gene: TRBD2; j_gene: TRBJ2-5; abundance: many; v_gene: TRBV20-1; CDR3aa: CSATLAGGGETQYF; CDR3nt: TGCAGTGCAACACTAGCGGGAGGAGGGGAGACCCAGTACTTC
d_gene: -; j_gene: TRBJ2-2; abundance: many; v_gene: TRBV29-1; CDR3aa: CSVEGGDTGELFF; CDR3nt: TGCAGCGTTGAGGGTGGGGACACCGGGGAGCTGTTTTTT
d_gene: -; j_gene: TRBJ1-2; abundance: many; v_gene: TRBV6-5; CDR3aa: CASSYSAGPYGYTF; CDR3nt: TGTGCCAGCAGTTACTCGGCAGGGCCCTATGGCTACACCTTC
d_gene: TRBD1; j_gene: TRBJ1-2; abundance: few; v_gene: TRBV28; CDR3aa: CASITPTGGRNGYTF; CDR3nt: TGTGCCAGCATAACACCGACAGGGGGAAGAAATGGCTACACCTTC
d_gene: -; j_gene: TRBJ2-1; abundance: many; v_gene: TRBV10-2; CDR3aa: CASSDLLDRVRYNEQFF; CDR3nt: TGCGCCAGCAGTGACCTCCTGGACCGAGTCCGATACAATGAGCAGTTCTTC
d_gene: -; j_gene: TRBJ2-3; abundance: many; v_gene: TRBV9; CDR3aa: CASRLSSEITDTQYF; CDR3nt: TGTGCCAGCAGACTATCTAGCGAAATCACAGATACGCAGTATTTT
d_gene: TRBD2; j_gene: TRBJ2-1; abundance: many; v_gene: TRBV9; CDR3aa: CASSPTGGRRQYNEQFF; CDR3nt: TGTGCCAGCAGCCCCACCGGCGGGAGACGGCAGTACAATGAGCAGTTCTTC
d_gene: TRBD1; j_gene: TRBJ1-2; abundance: -; v_gene: TRBV11-2; CDR3aa: CASSCSSDRGGYTF; CDR3nt: TGTGCCAGCAGTTGCTCTTCTGACAGGGGTGGCTACACCTTC
d_gene: -; j_gene: TRBJ2-7; abundance: many; v_gene: TRBV2; CDR3aa: CASSPLGEQYF; CDR3nt: TGTGCCAGCAGCCCTTTGGGCGAGCAGTACTTC
d_gene: -; j_gene: TRBJ2-1; abundance: many; v_gene: TRBV18; CDR3aa: CASSEVVDEQFF; CDR3nt: TGTGCCAGCTCCGAAGTCGTGGATGAGCAGTTCTTC
d_gene: -; j_gene: TRBJ2-2; abundance: many; v_gene: TRBV5-6; CDR3aa: CASSATGDTGELFF; CDR3nt: TGTGCCAGCAGCGCGACAGGAGACACCGGGGAGCTGTTTTTT
d_gene: TRBD1; j_gene: TRBJ2-7; abundance: many; v_gene: TRBV11-2; CDR3aa: CASSFRHAGQGYSSYEQYF; CDR3nt: TGTGCCAGCAGCTTTAGACACGCCGGACAGGGGTACTCCTCCTACGAGCAGTACTTC
d_gene: TRBD2; j_gene: TRBJ2-7; abundance: many; v_gene: TRBV6-5; CDR3aa: CASSSASGYYEQYF; CDR3nt: TGTGCCAGCAGTTCGGCTAGCGGGTACTACGAGCAGTACTTC
d_gene: -; j_gene: TRBJ2-2; abundance: many; v_gene: TRBV7-6; CDR3aa: CASSFGAGELFF; CDR3nt: -
d_gene: -; j_gene: TRBJ1-4; abundance: many; v_gene: TRBV6-1; CDR3aa: CASSARQAFGTGVNEKLFF; CDR3nt: TGTGCCAGCAGCGCCCGACAGGCTTTTGGCACGGGTGTTAATGAAAAACTGTTTTTT
d_gene: TRBD2; j_gene: TRBJ2-3; abundance: -; v_gene: TRBV19; CDR3aa: CASTPSGDTDAQYF; CDR3nt: TGTGCCAGTACCCCTAGCGGGGACACAGATGCGCAGTATTTT
d_gene: -; j_gene: TRBJ2-1; abundance: medium-sized; v_gene: TRBV4-1; CDR3aa: CASSRASSSYNEQFF; CDR3nt: TGCGCCAGCAGCCGAGCCTCTAGCTCCTACAATGAGCAGTTCTTC
d_gene: -; j_gene: TRBJ2-7; abundance: many; v_gene: TRBV7-2; CDR3aa: CASSLDFRGGSEQYF; CDR3nt: TGTGCCAGCAGCTTAGACTTCAGGGGGGGATCCGAGCAGTACTTC
d_gene: -; j_gene: TRBJ2-2; abundance: many; v_gene: TRBV20-1; CDR3aa: CSARRGAGELFF; CDR3nt: TGCAGTGCTAGGCGAGGAGCTGGGGAGCTGTTTTTT
d_gene: -; j_gene: TRBJ2-2; abundance: many; v_gene: TRBV18; CDR3aa: CASSSDSPSITGELFF; CDR3nt: TGTGCCAGCTCCTCGGACAGCCCTTCCATCACCGGGGAGCTGTTTTTT
d_gene: -; j_gene: TRBJ1-6; abundance: many; v_gene: TRBV6-5; CDR3aa: CASSYLGRGSYNSPLHF; CDR3nt: TGTGCCAGCAGTTACTTGGGCAGGGGATCCTATAATTCACCCCTCCACTTT
d_gene: TRBD2; j_gene: TRBJ2-1; abundance: many; v_gene: TRBV7-2; CDR3aa: CATGLAYNEQFF; CDR3nt: TGTGCCACGGGACTAGCCTACAATGAGCAGTTCTTC
d_gene: TRBD1; j_gene: TRBJ2-6; abundance: many; v_gene: TRBV7-9; CDR3aa: CASSFISKGQGGAGANVLTF; CDR3nt: TGTGCCAGCAGCTTTATTTCAAAAGGACAGGGAGGTGCTGGGGCCAACGTCCTGACTTTC
d_gene: -; j_gene: TRBJ1-2; abundance: many; v_gene: TRBV3-1; CDR3aa: CASSLRRNYGYTF; CDR3nt: TGTGCCAGCAGCCTTAGACGGAACTATGGCTACACCTTC
d_gene: -; j_gene: TRBJ2-1; abundance: many; v_gene: TRBV30; CDR3aa: CAWSSVGRGNEQFF; CDR3nt: TGTGCCTGGAGTAGTGTTGGACGTGGAAATGAGCAGTTCTTC
d_gene: -; j_gene: TRBJ1-2; abundance: many; v_gene: TRBV2; CDR3aa: CASSGRDRANYGYTF; CDR3nt: TGTGCCAGCAGCGGACGGGACCGAGCTAACTATGGCTACACCTTC
d_gene: TRBD1; j_gene: TRBJ2-7; abundance: many; v_gene: TRBV5-1; CDR3aa: CASSRGQSSYEQYF; CDR3nt: TGCGCCAGCAGCCGGGGACAGAGCTCCTACGAGCAGTACTTC
d_gene: -; j_gene: TRBJ2-2; abundance: -; v_gene: TRBV27; CDR3aa: CASLRGGTLNTGELFF; CDR3nt: TGTGCCAGCCTTCGGGGCGGGACATTGAACACCGGGGAGCTGTTTTTT
d_gene: -; j_gene: TRBJ2-7; abundance: many; v_gene: TRBV7-2; CDR3aa: CASSSLGPSNEQYF; CDR3nt: TGTGCCAGCAGCTCATTGGGCCCGAGTAACGAGCAGTACTTC
d_gene: -; j_gene: TRBJ1-2; abundance: few; v_gene: TRBV6-5; CDR3aa: CASSDHQNYGYTF; CDR3nt: TGTGCCAGCAGTGACCACCAAAACTATGGCTACACCTTC
d_gene: -; j_gene: TRBJ2-2; abundance: -; v_gene: TRBV14; CDR3aa: CASSQVLGGGFSGELFF; CDR3nt: TGTGCCAGCAGCCAAGTTCTCGGGGGCGGATTTTCCGGGGAGCTGTTTTTT
d_gene: -; j_gene: TRBJ1-3; abundance: few; v_gene: TRBV13; CDR3aa: CASSSSGARGNTIYF; CDR3nt: TGTGCCAGCAGCTCATCAGGGGCGCGGGGAAACACCATATATTTT